This T cell receptor beta chain was sequenced in a study of glioma-infiltrating T cells. Broader study findings: Shared blood CDR3 signature motifs marked patients with low tissue-blood divergence.

The V gene's germline CDR1 is SNHLY and CDR2 FYNNEI. The V and J ends lost 7 bases and 6 bases respectively, with 17 bases between them. CDR3 length: 14 residues. As for this clonotype: What it recognizes is unknown.

Using RNA template, CDR3s of TCR alpha and beta were amplified with iRepertoire arm-PCR. TCRdb reanalysed the multiplex PCR reads using MiXCR and keeps one entry per CDR3 protein. The sample has 300,000 to 450,000 distinct CDR3 sequences, 41% seen once. The sequenced sample consisted of glioma tissue, nonneoplastic brain tissue, or PBMCs (not recorded which). The chain joins TRBV2 to TRBJ2-3; TRBD2 might be the D (6 bases). This receptor was taken from a human donor with low-grade glioma or glioblastoma, undergoing nonglioma brain surgery, or in good health (not recorded which). The CDR3 loop reads CASTASARVDTQYF. CDR3 DNA: TGTGCCAGCACCGCTAGCGCCCGCGTGGATACGCAGTATTTT.